The 25 T cell receptor beta chains listed next were all sequenced from one sample in a study of cytomegalovirus exposure and HLA in healthy donors. Primers included in the PCR were 60 Vbeta and 13 Jbeta primers. Method: immunoSEQ multiplex PCR; TCRdb's copy keeps in-frame clones and lacks some. The table shows 65,000 or so clones, with roughly 60% occurring only once. Sequenced material: PBMCs. These TCRs come from a man aged 30 to 45 in good health and CMV-seronegative.

The V call is TRBV2, the J call TRBJ2-7; D perhaps matches TRBD1 (7 bases). The V and J ends lost 3 bases and 0 bases respectively, with 15 bases between them. CDR1 is SNHLY and CDR2 is FYNNEI in the germline V gene. The CDR3 has 16 amino acids. This CDR3 reads CASSDPPGGISYEQYF. The CDR3 bases are TGTGCCAGCAGTGACCCGCCAGGGGGGATCTCCTACGAGCAGTACTTC.

Comments on this clone: One junction end disagrees with the germline gene, perhaps due to a read error. The chain joins TRBV7-8 to TRBJ1-1; D perhaps matches TRBD1 (6 bases). The germline CDR1 and CDR2 sequences are SGHVS and FQNEAQ. The length of the CDR3 is 15 residues. DNA of the CDR3: TGTGCCAGTAGCTTAGAGGGAACAGGGACAACTGAAGCTTTCTTT. This translates into CASSLEGTGTTEAFF.

This clone has only a few counts. The chain carries TRBV4-1 and TRBJ1-5, with unresolved D. Germline V gene data show CDR1 as MGHRA and CDR2 as YSYEKL. This CDR3 is built from 14 residues. V was trimmed by 2 bases and J by 0 bases, leaving 5 bases between them. The CDR3 protein is CASSQSDSNQPQHF. DNA of the CDR3: TGCGCCAGCAGCCAATCAGATAGCAATCAGCCCCAGCATTTT.

In its sample, this clone was seen a few times. The chain uses TRBV5-6 and TRBJ2-5, with TRBD1 matching over 7 bases. This CDR3 comprises 16 residues. Germline V CDR1 and CDR2: SGHDT, YYEEEE. After removal of 0 bases from V and 5 bases from J, the junction contained 10 bases not matched to a gene. As DNA, the CDR3 is TGTGCCAGCAGCTTGGCCCGACAGGGCTCGGTGGAGACCCAGTACTTC. Translated, it gives CASSLARQGSVETQYF.

The genes are TRBV27 and TRBJ1-6; D is undetermined. There are 13 residues in the CDR3. The V and J ends lost 0 bases and 6 bases respectively, with 3 bases between them. Germline CDR1 is MNHEY and CDR2 is SMNVEV (reference sequence). CDR3 bases: TGTGCCAGCAGTTTATCGAGTAATTCACCCCTCCACTTT. Its protein is CASSLSSNSPLHF.

This clone was seen a handful of times. The chain is built from TRBV25-1 and TRBJ2-7; D is unresolved. This CDR3 comprises 14 residues. Germline V gives CDR1 MGHDK, CDR2 SYGVNS. Trimming cost V 4 bases and J 1 base, with 11 bases left between them. CDR3 sequence: CASSGWSYSYEQYF. The CDR3 region has the DNA TGTGCCAGCAGTGGCTGGTCCTATTCCTACGAGCAGTACTTC.

This chain links TRBV2 with TRBJ2-7; 11 bases fit TRBD2. Germline V CDR1 and CDR2: SNHLY, FYNNEI. The CDR3 contains 16 residues. Unmatched junction bases numbered 6, after V lost 2 bases and J lost 3 bases. The CDR3 DNA sequence: TGTGCCAGCAGTGAACTAGCGGGGGGCCATATCTACGAGCAGTACTTC. This translates into CASSELAGGHIYEQYF. The full variable domain, rest sourced from reference TRBV2 and TRBJ2-7, is EPEVTQTPSHQVTQMGQEVILRCVPISNHLYFYWYRQILGQKVEFLVSFYNNEISEKSEIFDDQFSVERPDGSNFTLKIRSTKLEDSAMYFCASSELAGGHIYEQYFGPGTRLTVT.

The chain has TRBV29-1 and TRBJ1-5, with 8 positions matching TRBD1. CDR1 is SQVTM and CDR2 is ANQGSEA in the germline V gene. The junction had 9 bases not matched to a gene; V was cut back by 5 bases and J by 0 bases. The CDR3 sequence is 16 residues long. In nucleotides, the CDR3 is TGCAGCGTTATCCAGGGGGCGACCGATAGCAATCAGCCCCAGCATTTT. It is translated as CSVIQGATDSNQPQHF.

This chain joins TRBV7-6 and TRBJ2-1; D may be TRBD2 (5 bases). V was shortened by 2 bases and J by 4 bases, with 15 bases between the two germline ends. The germline gives CDR1 SGHVS, CDR2 FNYEAQ. The CDR3 has 16 residues. The CDR3 bases are TGTGCCAGCAGCTTAAGCGGTCCCTCCGGATACAATGAGCAGTTCTTC. Residues: CASSLSGPSGYNEQFF.

The J gene is TRBJ2-3, the V gene TRBV7-2, with 9 bases matching TRBD2. The length of the CDR3 is 17 residues. In germline, CDR1 is SGHTA, CDR2 FQGNSA. V was pared by 0 bases and J by 6 bases, with 10 bases of the junction left unmatched. Written as DNA, the CDR3 is TGTGCCAGCAGCTTAGCGAAACCAGCGGGGGGACGGGATACGCAGTATTTT. Translating gives CASSLAKPAGGRDTQYF. The whole variable domain, remainder taken from reference TRBV7-2 and TRBJ2-3, is GAGVSQSPSNKVTEKGKDVELRCDPISGHTALYWYRQSLGQGLEFLIYFQGNSAPDKSGLPSDRFSAERTGGSVSTLTIQRTQQEDSAVYLCASSLAKPAGGRDTQYFGPGTRLTVL.

The rearrangement uses TRBV7-2 and TRBJ2-7; TRBD2 agrees at 9 bases. CDR1 and CDR2 (germline): SGHTA, FQGNSA. The length of the CDR3 is 15 residues. V was pared by 2 bases and J by 2 bases, with 4 bases of the junction left unmatched. Here the CDR3 reads CASSLKGLAPYEQYF. The CDR3 DNA reads TGTGCCAGCAGCTTAAAGGGACTAGCTCCCTACGAGCAGTACTTC.

This chain links TRBV5-1 with TRBJ2-3; weak D call: TRBD2 (6 bases). Trimming cost V 4 bases and J 7 bases, with 10 bases left between them. The CDR3 has 12 amino acids. Germline V lookup: CDR1 SGHRS, CDR2 YFSETQ. CDR3 region: CASSEEGNTQYF. For the CDR3, the DNA is TGCGCCAGCAGCGAGGAGGGGAATACGCAGTATTTT. Based on the CDR3 plus reference TRBV5-1 and TRBJ2-3, the full variable domain is KAGVTQTPRYLIKTRGQQVTLSCSPISGHRSVSWYQQTPGQGLQFLFEYFSETQRNKGNFPGRFSGRQFSNSRSEMNVSTLELGDSALYLCASSEEGNTQYFGPGTRLTVL.

In its sample, this clone was seen a few times. V and J are TRBV7-2 and TRBJ1-1; 8 bases match TRBD1. Per the germline V gene, CDR1 is SGHTA and CDR2 is FQGNSA. V shed 4 bases and J 4 bases; nucleotides not matched to a gene: 2. This CDR3 contains 13 residues. The CDR3 spells CASSWTGPTEAFF. As DNA, the CDR3 is TGTGCCAGCAGCTGGACAGGGCCCACTGAAGCTTTCTTT. Complete variable domain (other parts from reference TRBV7-2 and TRBJ1-1): GAGVSQSPSNKVTEKGKDVELRCDPISGHTALYWYRQSLGQGLEFLIYFQGNSAPDKSGLPSDRFSAERTGGSVSTLTIQRTQQEDSAVYLCASSWTGPTEAFFGQGTRLTVV.

This clone occurred a few times. The chain has TRBV27 and TRBJ2-5; no definite D call. The V gene's germline CDR1 is MNHEY and CDR2 SMNVEV (reference sequence). The CDR3 loop spans 12 amino acids. V gave up 4 bases and J gave up 7 bases, with 10 bases separating them. The CDR3 DNA is TGTGCCAGCAGTTACGCTTCGGGGACCCAGTACTTC. Its protein product is CASSYASGTQYF.

This chain connects TRBV7-6 to TRBJ2-5; 7 bases align to TRBD2. Germline lookup yields CDR1 SGHVS and CDR2 FNYEAQ. The CDR3 spans 14 residues. Germline trimming cut 9 bases from V and 7 bases from J; bases unmatched to any gene: 14. As DNA, the CDR3 is TGTGCCAGTAAAGGGCTAGCGGACTCAGGGACCCAGTACTTC. Its protein product is CASKGLADSGTQYF.

The chain has TRBV9 and TRBJ1-4, with D hard to call. Germline CDR1 is SGDLS and CDR2 is YYNGEE. The CDR3 length is 15 residues. Deletions cut 0 bases from V and 6 bases from J, with 12 bases between. The CDR3 bases are TGTGCCAGCAGCGTAGGTTCCGGAGGAGATGAAAAACTGTTTTTT. It encodes CASSVGSGGDEKLFF.

The chain recombines TRBV5-1 with TRBJ2-1; 10 positions match TRBD2. The CDR3 runs 16 residues. In germline, CDR1 is SGHRS, CDR2 YFSETQ. V lost 1 base to trimming and J lost 7 bases; unmatched junction nucleotides: 8. The chain's CDR3 is CASSLIGAGGPNEQFF. Written as DNA, the CDR3 is TGCGCCAGCAGCTTGATTGGAGCGGGGGGGCCGAATGAGCAGTTCTTC.

The V call is TRBV6-5, the J call TRBJ2-7; a weak D match, TRBD1 (5 bases). The CDR3 runs to 12 residues. CDR1 MNHEY and CDR2 SVGAGI come from the germline V gene. Trimming removed 0 bases at V and 9 bases at J, with 9 bases between. The DNA of the CDR3 is TGTGCCAGCAGTTACTCAGGGCAGGGGCAGTACTTC. Protein product: CASSYSGQGQYF.

V and J are TRBV5-6 and TRBJ2-1, with 8 bases fitting TRBD1. CDR1 SGHDT and CDR2 YYEEEE come from the germline V gene. The CDR3 is 16 residues long. The V segment lost 3 bases and the J segment 6 bases; nucleotides outside the gene matches: 11. CDR3 residues: CASSSRTRQGTNEQFF. In DNA form, the CDR3 reads TGTGCCAGCAGCTCCAGAACTCGACAGGGGACCAATGAGCAGTTCTTC.

The chain links TRBV6-5 to TRBJ2-1; the D is unclear. The CDR3 runs to 13 residues. Trimming removed 5 bases at V and 4 bases at J, with 9 bases between. Germline V gene lookup returns CDR1 MNHEY and CDR2 SVGAGI. In DNA form, the CDR3 reads TGTGCCAGCAGTCCACTCGGGTACAATGAGCAGTTCTTC. Protein: CASSPLGYNEQFF.

The chain combines TRBV9 with TRBJ2-5; D possibly corresponds to TRBD2 (7 bases). The CDR3 is made up of 15 amino acids. V lost 4 bases to trimming and J lost 5 bases, with 18 bases between them. Germline V gives CDR1 SGDLS, CDR2 YYNGEE. The CDR3 nucleotides read TGTGCCAGCAGCATGGGGGGCGGGGGCGGGGAGACCCAGTACTTC. Protein: CASSMGGGGGETQYF.

V gene TRBV15 combines with J gene TRBJ2-7, with D possibly matching TRBD1 (5 bases). Germline assignment: CDR1 LNHNV and CDR2 YYDKDF (reference sequence). The CDR3 extends over 14 amino acids. V was pared by 2 bases and J by 2 bases, with 10 bases between. DNA of the CDR3: TGTGCCACCAGCAGACCCGACAGTGCCTACGAGCAGTACTTC. Translated, it gives CATSRPDSAYEQYF. Together with reference TRBV15 and TRBJ2-7, the CDR3 gives the full variable domain: DAMVIQNPRYQVTQFGKPVTLSCSQTLNHNVMYWYQQKSSQAPKLLFHYYDKDFNNEADTPDNFQSRRPNTSFCFLDIRSPGLGDTAMYLCATSRPDSAYEQYFGPGTRLTVT.

The chain is built from TRBV19 and TRBJ1-6; 9 bases are a match to TRBD1. Germline V lookup: CDR1 LNHDA, CDR2 SQIVND (reference sequence). The CDR3 spans 15 residues. The trim removed 4 bases at V and 10 bases at J, leaving 8 bases unmatched. The CDR3 DNA follows: TGTGCCAGTAGTAACCTGGGACAGGGATACTCACCCCTCCACTTT. Amino acids: CASSNLGQGYSPLHF.

The rearrangement uses TRBV13 and TRBJ1-6; D unresolved. Germline V gene data show CDR1 as PRHDT and CDR2 as FYEKMQ (reference sequence). The CDR3 contains 12 residues. The V end lost 8 bases, the J end lost 6 bases, and 8 bases lay between the germline ends. The CDR3 DNA sequence: TGTGCCAGCTGTACGGGTAATTCACCCCTCCACTTT. This encodes CASCTGNSPLHF.

V is TRBV7-2 and J is TRBJ2-2; D gene ambiguous. CDR1 is SGHTA, CDR2 FQGNSA, per germline. Trimming shortened V by 3 bases and J by 0 bases, and 8 bases separated the two germline ends. CDR3 length: 15 amino acids. DNA of the CDR3: TGTGCCAGCAGCTTCACGGTTACGAACACCGGGGAGCTGTTTTTT. Its protein product is CASSFTVTNTGELFF.